The 15 T cell receptor beta chains given below trace back to one sample, sequenced in a study of T cells after yellow fever vaccination. A single record per CDR3 protein comes from TCRdb applying MiXCR to the 5' RACE reads. The sample includes 150,000 to 200,000 distinct CDR3 sequences, 9.3% of them seen just once. Material: CD8+ T cells sorted from PBMCs, obtained 45 days after the yellow fever booster vaccination. The receptors originated from a man in his late teens or twenties who received the YFV17D yellow fever vaccine.

A few counts support this clonotype. The rearrangement links TRBV4-1 to TRBJ2-7; TRBD2 aligns across 11 bases. Germline CDR1 MGHRA, CDR2 YSYEKL. The V and J ends lost 5 bases and 5 bases, in that order; junction bases with no gene match: 8. This CDR3 has 15 residues. The CDR3 reads CASSLLAGGRDEQYF. The CDR3 DNA follows: TGCGCCAGCAGCTTATTAGCGGGGGGGAGAGACGAGCAGTACTTC.

This clonotype was counted a few times. V usage is TRBV6-5 and J usage is TRBJ2-5, with 12 bases lining up with TRBD1. The V and J ends lost 10 bases and 9 bases, in that order; junction bases with no gene match: 12. The germline V gene has CDR1 MNHEY and CDR2 SVGAGI. The CDR3 length is 14 residues. CDR3: CATSEGQGAPAQYF. CDR3 coding DNA: TGTGCCACGTCAGAGGGACAGGGGGCGCCGGCCCAGTACTTC.

V usage is TRBV27 and J usage is TRBJ2-2, with D tentatively TRBD1 or TRBD2 (5 bases each). This CDR3 comprises 13 residues. V was trimmed by 3 bases and J by 6 bases, leaving 8 bases between them. Per germline, CDR1 MNHEY and CDR2 SMNVEV (reference sequence). The CDR3 nucleotides read TGTGCCAGCAGTTTCGGGGCGCCCGGGGAGCTGTTTTTT. This gives the protein CASSFGAPGELFF.

This clonotype came up a few times. The rearrangement links TRBV27 to TRBJ2-2; D unclear. The V and J ends lost 4 bases and 0 bases respectively, with 12 bases between them. The CDR3 covers 16 residues. Germline CDR1 and CDR2: MNHEY and SMNVEV (reference sequence). The CDR3 loop reads CASSSPTAANTGELFF. The DNA of the CDR3 is TGTGCCAGCAGTTCTCCCACGGCTGCGAACACCGGGGAGCTGTTTTTT.

This clonotype was found a few times. The V and J genes are TRBV28 and TRBJ2-3, with D hard to call. Trimming left V 7 bases short and J 6 bases short, with 17 bases between. Germline assignment: CDR1 MDHEN and CDR2 SYDVKM. This CDR3 comprises 14 residues. This CDR3 is CASTLGRERDTQYF. CDR3 bases: TGTGCCAGCACCTTAGGACGAGAGAGGGATACGCAGTATTTT.

The chain recombines TRBV4-1 with TRBJ2-5; 7 nucleotides agree with TRBD2. Trimming cost V 1 base and J 3 bases; bases outside gene matches: 5. The CDR3 is 15 residues long. Germline V gene data show CDR1 as MGHRA and CDR2 as YSYEKL. DNA of the CDR3: TGCGCCAGCAGCCAAGGGCAAAGCGGGAAAGAGACCCAGTACTTC. This gives the protein CASSQGQSGKETQYF.

The chain recombines TRBV4-1 with TRBJ2-5, with D possibly TRBD1 on 6 matching bases. V gave up 1 base and J gave up 5 bases, with 14 bases separating them. The CDR3 sequence is 15 residues long. Looked up from germline, CDR1 is MGHRA and CDR2 is YSYEKL. CDR3 residues: CASSQVTGRVETQYF. The CDR3, as DNA: TGCGCCAGCAGCCAAGTGACAGGACGGGTCGAGACCCAGTACTTC.

The chain employs TRBV9 and TRBJ2-1; weak D call: TRBD2 (6 bases). The CDR3 extends over 17 amino acids. Deletions cut 4 bases from V and 5 bases from J, with 22 bases between. Germline V lookup: CDR1 SGDLS, CDR2 YYNGEE. Written as DNA, the CDR3 is TGTGCCAGCAGCCCAGAATCCGGGACTGGGGTTGACAATGAGCAGTTCTTC. Its translation: CASSPESGTGVDNEQFF.

This clonotype turned up a few times. The chain has TRBV7-9 and TRBJ1-3; D gene ambiguous. Trimming cost V 4 bases and J 0 bases, with 13 bases left between them. CDR1 is SEHNR and CDR2 is FQNEAQ in the germline V gene (reference sequence). The CDR3 is made up of 16 amino acids. The CDR3 loop is CASSSRRTLSGNTIYF. DNA for the CDR3: TGTGCCAGCAGCTCGAGACGGACGCTCTCTGGAAACACCATATATTTT. Full variable domain (remainder filled in from reference TRBV7-9 and TRBJ1-3): DTGVSQNPRHKITKRGQNVTFRCDPISEHNRLYWYRQTLGQGPEFLTYFQNEAQLEKSRLLSDRFSAERPKGSFSTLEIQRTEQGDSAMYLCASSSRRTLSGNTIYFGEGSWLTVV.

This clonotype was seen more than once but under ten times. The rearrangement links TRBV29-1 to TRBJ2-1; perhaps TRBD1 as D (7 bases). The germline CDR1 and CDR2 sequences are SQVTM and ANQGSEA. The CDR3 is made up of 13 amino acids. V lost 7 bases to trimming and J lost 9 bases, with 19 bases between them. CDR3 amino acids: CSAGTARGAEQFF. The CDR3 bases are TGCAGCGCCGGGACAGCCAGGGGGGCTGAGCAGTTCTTC.

This rearrangement joins TRBV18 to TRBJ2-3, with 7 positions matching TRBD2. The V segment lost 0 bases and the J segment 1 base; nucleotides outside the gene matches: 1. The germline V gene has CDR1 KGHSH and CDR2 LQKENI. This CDR3 has 15 amino acids. In DNA form, the CDR3 reads TGTGCCAGCTCACCACCGGCGGGGGGCACAGATACGCAGTATTTT. Its translation is CASSPPAGGTDTQYF. Looking up the rest from reference TRBV18 and TRBJ2-3 gives the full variable domain: NAGVMQNPRHLVRRRGQEARLRCSPMKGHSHVYWYRQLPEEGLKFMVYLQKENIIDESGMPKERFSAEFPKEGPSILRIQQVVRGDSAAYFCASSPPAGGTDTQYFGPGTRLTVL.

This clonotype has more than one count but fewer than ten. This chain uses TRBV4-1 with TRBJ2-5, with no clear D. Trimming pared 1 base from V and 0 bases from J, leaving 6 bases between. Germline-derived CDR1 and CDR2 are MGHRA and YSYEKL. This CDR3 region has 14 residues. CDR3 in amino acids: CASSQVTYQETQYF. CDR3 coding DNA: TGCGCCAGCAGCCAAGTGACTTACCAAGAGACCCAGTACTTC.

The V and J genes are TRBV4-3 and TRBJ1-1; 8 bases fit TRBD1. Germline CDR1 LGHNA, CDR2 YSLEER. This CDR3 contains 15 residues. V dropped 3 bases and J dropped 3; count of bases not matched to a gene: 6. CDR3 protein: CASSHGQGSDTEAFF. As DNA, the CDR3 is TGCGCCAGCAGCCACGGACAGGGCTCGGACACTGAAGCTTTCTTT.

The V gene is TRBV4-1, the J gene TRBJ1-4; D might be TRBD1 (5 bases). The ends were cut back, 5 bases at V and 5 bases at J, with 18 bases in the middle. Germline CDR1 reads MGHRA; CDR2 reads YSYEKL. The CDR3 extends over 16 amino acids. The CDR3 is CASSARLGPLNEKLFF. CDR3 in DNA: TGCGCCAGCAGCGCCCGCCTGGGACCGCTGAATGAAAAACTGTTTTTT.

The rearrangement uses TRBV7-2 and TRBJ2-3; 15 bases match TRBD2. CDR1 and CDR2 (germline): SGHTA, FQGNSA. Trimming took 4 bases from V and 4 from J; bases not matched to a gene: 9. The CDR3 has 18 amino acids. Here the CDR3 reads CASSSGLAGGAPPDTQYF. The CDR3 nucleotides read TGTGCCAGCAGCTCGGGACTAGCGGGGGGTGCTCCCCCAGATACGCAGTATTTT.